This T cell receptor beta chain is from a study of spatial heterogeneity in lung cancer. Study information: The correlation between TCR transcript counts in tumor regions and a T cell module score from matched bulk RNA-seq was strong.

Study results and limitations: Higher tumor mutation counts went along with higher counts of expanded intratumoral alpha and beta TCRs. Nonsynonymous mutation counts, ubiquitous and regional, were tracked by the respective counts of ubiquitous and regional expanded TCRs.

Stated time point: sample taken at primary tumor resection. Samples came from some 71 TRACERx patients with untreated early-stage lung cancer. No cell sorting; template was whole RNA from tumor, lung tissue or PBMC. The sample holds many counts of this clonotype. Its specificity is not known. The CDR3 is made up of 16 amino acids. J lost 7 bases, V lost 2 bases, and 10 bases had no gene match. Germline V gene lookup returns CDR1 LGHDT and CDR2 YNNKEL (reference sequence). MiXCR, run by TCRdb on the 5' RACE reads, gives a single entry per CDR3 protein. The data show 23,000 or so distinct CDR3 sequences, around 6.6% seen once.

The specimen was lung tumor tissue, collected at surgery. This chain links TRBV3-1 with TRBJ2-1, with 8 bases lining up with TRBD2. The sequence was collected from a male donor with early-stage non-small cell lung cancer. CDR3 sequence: CASSQKMAGGRNEQFF. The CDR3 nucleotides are TGTGCCAGCAGCCAAAAGATGGCGGGAGGAAGGAATGAGCAGTTCTTC.